This T cell receptor (beta chain) was obtained from a study of HIV-infected patients and healthy controls. The V gene lost 4 bases and the J gene lost 0 bases, with 4 bases spanning the gap. Germline values: CDR1 LNHNV, CDR2 YYDKDF (reference sequence). The CDR3 spans 13 residues. The repertoire came from unfractionated whole blood and reflected all unsorted peripheral T cells. This clonotype was detected ten times or more. The antigen is undetermined. cDNA was made from around 0.45 ug RNA using alpha and beta constant primers. Using multiplexing indices, alpha and beta chain libraries were generated apart by chain-specific third strand synthesis. TCRdb fed the 5' RACE reads into MiXCR, producing one record per CDR3 protein. The sample yields roughly 14,000 distinct CDR3 sequences, approximately 7% seen once. The study's findings and limits: HIV-infected patients and controls differed significantly in mean usage of eight alpha and eight beta V genes.

The clonotype was recovered from an adult in good health. The sequencing input was blood. The chain employs TRBV15 and TRBJ2-4; D is unresolved. The CDR3 region has the DNA TGTGCCACCAGCAACTTAGCCAAAAACATTCAGTACTTC. It encodes CATSNLAKNIQYF.